These 5 T cell receptor beta chains originate from one sample sequenced in a study of OX40 agonist ivuxolimab in advanced cancers. Clones were sequenced by immunoSEQ multiplex PCR, and TCRdb holds only the in-frame ones, with some missing. The data contain tens of thousands of clones, roughly 90% of them singletons. This sample comprised CD4+ or CD8+ T cells sorted from blood, obtained in a trial of the OX40 agonist ivuxolimab. The receptors shown here come from an adult with an advanced solid tumor such as melanoma, head and neck, liver or kidney cancer.

The chain uses TRBV11-2 and TRBJ2-2, with 7 bases that match TRBD1. J was trimmed by 3 bases and V by 11 bases; bases with no gene match: 9. The CDR3 runs 14 residues. Germline assignment: CDR1 SGHAT and CDR2 FQNNGV. This chain's CDR3 is CASSIDRDTGELFF. CDR3 DNA: TGTGCCTCCAGCATAGACAGGGACACCGGGGAGCTGTTTTTT.

The chain has TRBV7-3 and TRBJ2-1; D remains ambiguous. CDR3 size: 16 residues. Deletions cut 2 bases from V and 2 bases from J, with 13 bases between. The germline gives CDR1 SGHTA, CDR2 FQGTGA. The DNA for the CDR3 is TGTGCCAGCAGCTTAGTCACGAACCCCACCTACAATGAGCAGTTCTTC. Protein sequence: CASSLVTNPTYNEQFF.

The chain employs TRBV7-3 and TRBJ2-5; possibly TRBD1 or TRBD2 for D (6 bases each). The CDR3 length is 13 residues. V gave up 5 bases and J gave up 2 bases, with 9 bases separating them. Germline loops: CDR1 SGHTA, CDR2 FQGTGA. The CDR3 protein is CASSRGGQETQYF. CDR3 DNA sequence: TGTGCCAGCAGCCGAGGGGGGCAAGAGACCCAGTACTTC.

The chain recombines TRBV6-5 with TRBJ1-4, with unresolved D. Germline CDR1 is MNHEY and CDR2 is SVGAGI. Deletions cut 5 bases from V and 7 bases from J, with 11 bases between. This CDR3 contains 13 residues. The CDR3 spells CASSNGRGEKLFF. The CDR3 DNA sequence: TGTGCCAGCAGTAACGGACGAGGTGAAAAACTGTTTTTT.

The chain is built from TRBV4-1 and TRBJ2-5; D unclear. The J call may be wrong; the DNA end is better matched by TRBJ2-7. This CDR3 has 15 residues. CDR1 and CDR2 (germline): MGHRA, YSYEKL. Here the CDR3 reads CASSQEPGRASEQYF. The CDR3 bases are TGCGCCAGCAGCCAAGAACCGGGCCGGGCATCCGAGCAGTACTTC.